Here is one T cell receptor beta chain with its context. Its binding antigen is unknown. Base-call qualities are not available, and no considerably larger clone is one nucleotide away. The junction carries 33 bases between V and J, which are trimmed by 0 bases and 1 base respectively. Measured from the cysteine to the phenylalanine, the CDR3 is 22 residues long. Only the CDR3 region is kept as DNA, spanning 66 bases read in frame from base 1. CDR1 and CDR2, looked up from the germline V gene, are SQVTM and ANQGSEA. The library came from the immunoSEQ multiplex PCR assay. Sourced from immuneACCESS, this table was stored by TCRdb with only in-frame sequences that have V and J called. A share of the clones is absent; for the studies checked, an unresolved V gene accounts for under half, and the remainder has no known explanation. In all, the sample holds around 730,000 clones, and 70% to 90% of those were seen once. Around 0.01% of the sample is in the top ten clones.

This specimen comes from a study of shared T cell receptors in the human thymus (dated by TCRdb to the early 2020s). With regard to the full study: The study examined how the human thymus generates shared, self-reactive T-cell receptor alpha chains.

These data were also filed under a second study, of human thymus T cells. The second study reports: Donors were immunologically healthy infants undergoing open corrective cardiac surgery for congenital heart defects in Finland. Thymus tissue was obtained as surgical resects removed during corrective cardiac surgery. Usage of V and J gene segments appeared to be biased in both the thymic and the peripheral blood repertoires. According to the related research, thymic TCR repertoires were highly overlapping among unrelated individuals. The study described the TCR alpha and beta repertoires in fewer than 10 infant thymus samples and a few matching peripheral blood samples. The cohort included several male and two female infants, with donor ages spanning 7 to 244 days. Thymocytes were freed from the tissue by mechanical means and kept at -70 degrees C as pellets of roughly 8.5-31 million cells. A QIAsymphony instrument was used to extract genomic DNA from the frozen cell pellets. Using the immunoSEQ multiplex PCR assay, the TCRB and TCRAD loci were amplified from a standardized quantity of quality-controlled genomic DNA. The amplicons covered the V(D)J region and were long enough to include the CDR3 and to identify the V and J genes. Amplicon sequencing was performed on an Illumina platform through the commercial immunoSEQ service. Primer bias and sequencing errors were corrected as previously described, and TCRAD and TCRB definitions were based on the IMGT database. Repertoires were analysed with immunoSEQ Analyzer 3.0 and VDJTools, covering basic statistics, V/J segment usage, diversity estimates, rarefaction and pairwise overlap. To estimate diversity, the Chao1, ChaoE, Efron-Thisted, Shannon and inverse Simpson indices were applied, and diversity was also estimated on datasets down-sampled to the smallest sample. For repertoire overlap, CDR3 nucleotide sequence, V gene and J gene had to match strictly, and clustering was done by Jaccard-based multidimensional scaling. Thymus samples yielded on average around 850,000 unique TCRB clonotypes, compared with roughly 76,000 from blood samples.

Rearrangement joined TRBV29-1 to TRBJ2-5; the D gene is perhaps TRBD2, from 7 matching bases. This sequence was found in a girl in the first two years of life with a congenital heart defect. Donor details come from another sample of the same person, matched by shared clones. The sample was thymocytes. The DNA sequence is given as TGCAGCGTTGAAGAAAGGATTGGTTGGGGGGGGGCCTATGTTGCATTCCAAGAGACCCAGTACTTC. This is translated as CSVEERIGWGGAYVAFQETQYF.